Listed here is a single TCR beta chain. The antigen remains undetermined. These data originate in a study of brain T cells in children with intractable seizures. The time point was: blood from clinic visit 5 months post-surgery; TSC patient then seizure free. Pre-surgery treatment included at least one anti-epileptic drug. Produced via immunoSEQ multiplex PCR; TCRdb's table is partial and in-frame only. The table includes about 320,000 clones, over 90% detected once. V was pared by 6 bases and J by 7 bases, with 18 bases between. From germline, CDR1 is MDHEN and CDR2 SYDVKM. The CDR3 is made up of 14 amino acids. Study findings and constraints: Patients' HCMV serostatus was unknown; virus specificity rests on CDR3 similarity alone. Pre- and post-surgery blood differed in depth, so pre-surgery absences may be undersampling.

This chain joins TRBV28 and TRBJ1-2, with a weak D call TRBD1 (5 bases). The sequence was collected from a boy younger than two with tuberous sclerosis and intractable seizures. Source: peripheral blood, taken 5 to 6 months after surgery. The CDR3 DNA follows: TGTGCCAGCAGGGTGAGTCTGGAGGGGTCTGGCTACACCTTC. Translation gives CASRVSLEGSGYTF.